This T cell receptor beta chain appears in the sequencing data of a study of blood T cell repertoires in COVID-19. Turning to the study itself: Researchers got acute and convalescent COVID-19 samples from the United States, Italy and Spain. PBMCs, B-cell-depleted T cells, or T cells were the source of the cDNA or gDNA that made up the material.

Under the authors' procedure: Estimated nucleated cell counts came from reference gene primer amplification. The data were produced by immunoSEQ multiplex PCR, yet TCRdb's version contains in-frame clones alone and is incomplete. The DNA gave D and trimming, while V, J and clone size come from that table. In the table there are approximately 92,000 clones, roughly 87% of which are singletons. This TCR was recovered from a man aged 80 or over with acute or convalescent COVID-19. The sequenced sample was peripheral blood.

CDR3 protein: CASSQVSGRGTGELFF. CDR3 nucleotide sequence: TGTGCCAGCAGCCAAGTTAGCGGGAGAGGGACCGGGGAGCTGTTTTTT. The chain employs TRBV3-1 (or the pseudogene TRBV3-2) and TRBJ2-2; TRBD2 aligns across 9 bases. Trimming removed 1 base from V and 5 bases from J; junction bases left unmatched: 5. The CDR3 covers 16 residues. Germline CDR1 and CDR2: LGHDT and YNNKEL (reference sequence).